A single sample gave rise to the 16 T cell receptor beta chains below, sequenced in a study of CD8 T cells in ankylosing spondylitis (dated by TCRdb to about 2017). Library preparation employed 5' RACE. The reads were generated on an Illumina HiSeq 2500. Starting from the raw public reads, TCRdb applied fastp trimming at Q25, assembled clones with MiXCR and retained in-frame beta chains. Every distinct CDR3 protein forms one entry, paired with its most common genes and DNA. The sample includes about 320,000 distinct CDR3 sequences, with 11% observed a single time. The ten biggest clones cover roughly 9.2% of the sample. The sample taken for sequencing was blood, either unsorted or a sorted T cell fraction (not recorded which). These receptors all stem from a female donor with ankylosing spondylitis or in good health (not recorded which).

This clonotype was seen a handful of times. The chain employs TRBV27 and TRBJ2-2, with D perhaps TRBD1 (6 bases). In germline, CDR1 is MNHEY, CDR2 SMNVEV (reference sequence). V was pared by 5 bases and J by 0 bases, with 13 bases between. CDR3 size: 16 residues. CDR3 coding DNA: TGTGCCAGCAGTCCTCAGGGGCGTACGAACACCGGGGAGCTGTTTTTT. Amino acids: CASSPQGRTNTGELFF.

The chain is built from TRBV4-3 and TRBJ2-1, with 15 bases fitting TRBD2. The CDR3 covers 19 residues. CDR1 is LGHNA and CDR2 is YSLEER in the germline V gene. Trimming took 4 bases from V and 2 from J; bases not matched to a gene: 9. CDR3 nucleotides: TGCGCCAGCAGCCGTTCCGGACTAGCGGGAGGGCCTCCCTACAATGAGCAGTTCTTC. Residues: CASSRSGLAGGPPYNEQFF.

This clonotype was recorded at least ten times. This chain connects TRBV7-8 to TRBJ2-5; 7 bases map to TRBD2. Trimming removed 1 base from V and 5 bases from J; junction bases left unmatched: 10. Germline V gene data show CDR1 as SGHVS and CDR2 as FQNEAQ. This CDR3 comprises 16 residues. CDR3: CASSLGAGLLRETQYF. The CDR3, as DNA: TGTGCCAGCAGCTTAGGAGCGGGGTTGTTACGGGAGACCCAGTACTTC. The variable domain in full, completed from reference TRBV7-8 and TRBJ2-5, reads GAGVSQSPRYKVAKRGQDVALRCDPISGHVSLFWYQQALGQGPEFLTYFQNEAQLDKSGLPSDRFFAERPEGSVSTLKIQRTQQEDSAVYLCASSLGAGLLRETQYFGPGTRLLVL.

The V gene is TRBV7-9, the J gene TRBJ1-1; possibly TRBD1 for D (5 bases). Trimming shortened V by 3 bases and J by 8 bases, and 16 bases separated the two germline ends. This CDR3 is 14 amino acids long. Germline lookup yields CDR1 SEHNR and CDR2 FQNEAQ (reference sequence). The CDR3 is CASSFGAQGLEAFF. The CDR3 region has the DNA TGTGCCAGCAGCTTTGGGGCGCAGGGCCTGGAAGCTTTCTTT.

This clonotype was picked up many times. The chain is built from TRBV7-2 and TRBJ2-3, with D hard to call. V was trimmed by 5 bases and J by 8 bases, leaving 11 bases between them. The CDR3 is 12 residues long. From germline, CDR1 is SGHTA and CDR2 FQGNSA. CDR3 amino acids: CASSRPGSTQYF. The CDR3 nucleotides are TGTGCCAGCAGCCGGCCGGGCAGTACGCAGTATTTT.

This clonotype appeared many times. The gene calls are TRBV7-9 and TRBJ2-1; TRBD1 might be the D (7 bases). Per the germline V gene, CDR1 is SEHNR and CDR2 is FQNEAQ (reference sequence). V was trimmed by 5 bases and J by 2 bases, leaving 16 bases between them. The CDR3 has 16 amino acids. The DNA for the CDR3 is TGTGCCAGCAGCACCACAGGGGAGGTCACCTACAATGAGCAGTTCTTC. Translating gives CASSTTGEVTYNEQFF.

This clonotype was detected only a few times. This chain joins TRBV5-1 and TRBJ1-6; D might be TRBD1 (5 bases). Per germline, CDR1 SGHRS and CDR2 YFSETQ. The CDR3 loop spans 14 amino acids. Deletions cut 0 bases from V and 7 bases from J, with 8 bases between. CDR3 nucleotides: TGCGCCAGCAGCTTGGGGGAGGGGAATTCACCCCTCCACTTT. It yields the protein CASSLGEGNSPLHF.

This clonotype was detected many times. V usage is TRBV7-9 and J usage is TRBJ1-1; the D gene is possibly TRBD1 (6 bases). CDR3 size: 13 residues. Trimming left V 8 bases short and J 1 base short, with 11 bases between. CDR1 is SEHNR, CDR2 FQNEAQ, per germline (reference sequence). This CDR3 reads CASADRWNTEAFF. In nucleotides, the CDR3 is TGTGCCAGCGCAGACAGGTGGAACACTGAAGCTTTCTTT.

This clonotype was seen many times. This rearrangement joins TRBV24-1 to TRBJ2-1; D may match TRBD1 or TRBD2 (5 bases each). CDR1 is KGHDR, CDR2 SFDVKD, per germline. The ends were cut back, 4 bases at V and 1 base at J, with 13 bases in the middle. CDR3 length: 16 residues. The CDR3 sequence is CATSETGRLSYNEQFF. The CDR3, as DNA: TGTGCCACCAGTGAAACGGGGCGCCTATCCTACAATGAGCAGTTCTTC.

This clonotype was recorded many times. This chain joins TRBV20-1 and TRBJ2-1; 9 nucleotides agree with TRBD2. The CDR3 covers 14 residues. Germline V gene data show CDR1 as DFQATT and CDR2 as SNEGSKA (reference sequence). The trim removed 2 bases at V and 7 bases at J, leaving 6 bases unmatched. CDR3 residues: CSARSGLAGNEQFF. CDR3 DNA: TGCAGTGCTAGATCGGGACTAGCAGGGAATGAGCAGTTCTTC.

The table lists this clonotype with many counts. The V call is TRBV20-1, the J call TRBJ1-2; 7 bases map to TRBD1. The V and J ends lost 2 bases and 4 bases, in that order; junction bases with no gene match: 4. Germline V gene data show CDR1 as DFQATT and CDR2 as SNEGSKA (reference sequence). The CDR3 runs 13 residues. The CDR3 DNA sequence: TGCAGTGCTAGACCGACAGGGATCTATGGCTACACCTTC. Its protein is CSARPTGIYGYTF.

This clonotype showed up just a few times. The chain combines TRBV29-1 with TRBJ2-7; weak D call: TRBD2 (5 bases). V was pared by 3 bases and J by 5 bases, with 8 bases between. CDR1 is SQVTM, CDR2 ANQGSEA, per germline. The CDR3 extends over 11 amino acids. The CDR3 spells CSVEDGDEQYF. The CDR3 nucleotides are TGCAGCGTTGAGGACGGGGACGAGCAGTACTTC.

This clonotype was counted many times. The rearrangement joins TRBV20-1 to TRBJ2-7, with TRBD2 as a possible D gene (5 bases). Germline V CDR1 and CDR2: DFQATT, SNEGSKA (reference sequence). Trimming left V 3 bases short and J 3 bases short, with 15 bases between. This CDR3 region has 14 residues. CDR3 residues: CSASVAGLGYEQYF. As DNA, the CDR3 is TGCAGTGCTAGTGTAGCAGGACTCGGCTACGAGCAGTACTTC.

This chain links TRBV5-1 with TRBJ2-1; 8 nucleotides line up with TRBD1. The trim removed 4 bases at V and 3 bases at J, leaving 6 bases unmatched. The CDR3 spans 15 residues. Germline CDR1 SGHRS, CDR2 YFSETQ. The CDR3 reads CASSNRTGSYNEQFF. The CDR3 DNA follows: TGCGCCAGCAGCAACAGGACAGGGAGCTACAATGAGCAGTTCTTC.

This clonotype came up many times. This chain connects TRBV2 to TRBJ2-7; D unclear. V dropped 2 bases and J dropped 2 bases, with 10 bases sitting between them. CDR1 SNHLY and CDR2 FYNNEI come from the germline V gene. The length of the CDR3 is 14 residues. CDR3 protein: CASSERRVPYEQYF. The CDR3 bases are TGTGCCAGCAGTGAAAGAAGGGTCCCCTACGAGCAGTACTTC.

The chain has TRBV20-1 and TRBJ2-3, with 11 bases aligning to TRBD2. The CDR3 totals 15 residues. Germline V gene lookup returns CDR1 DFQATT and CDR2 SNEGSKA (reference sequence). Unmatched junction bases numbered 8, after V lost 3 bases and J lost 6 bases. The CDR3 spells CSARSIAGGLDTQYF. CDR3 bases: TGCAGTGCTAGGTCCATAGCGGGAGGGCTGGATACGCAGTATTTT.